The present TCR beta chain was sequenced within a study of T cells in Graves' hyperthyroidism and ophthalmopathy. The overall study: Specimen type is peripheral blood, collected at initial diagnosis prior to any treatment.

RNA transcripts provided the source from which TCR beta CDR3 regions were amplified. The primer set for the first-round RT-PCR of the TCR CDR3 was HTBI. TCRdb itself ran the multiplex PCR reads through MiXCR, one entry per CDR3 protein. Here the sample spans hundreds of thousands of distinct CDR3 sequences, around 17% being singletons. PBMCs were collected from a 10 ml volume of fresh peripheral blood. This clonotype has at least ten counts. The antigen is unknown. Study-level points and caveats: The blood repertoire included most of the expanded thyroid clonotypes above 0.001.

The CDR3 has 13 amino acids. Germline-derived CDR1 and CDR2 are SEHNR and FQNEAQ (reference sequence). The trim removed 3 bases at V and 7 bases at J, leaving 5 bases unmatched. The rearrangement joins TRBV7-9 to TRBJ1-2; 7 nucleotides align to TRBD1. Sequencing was carried out using blood. This receptor was identified in a woman between 18 and 29 years old with Graves' ophthalmopathy. The CDR3: CASSFANRGGYTF. DNA for the CDR3: TGTGCCAGCAGCTTCGCCAACAGGGGTGGCTACACCTTC.